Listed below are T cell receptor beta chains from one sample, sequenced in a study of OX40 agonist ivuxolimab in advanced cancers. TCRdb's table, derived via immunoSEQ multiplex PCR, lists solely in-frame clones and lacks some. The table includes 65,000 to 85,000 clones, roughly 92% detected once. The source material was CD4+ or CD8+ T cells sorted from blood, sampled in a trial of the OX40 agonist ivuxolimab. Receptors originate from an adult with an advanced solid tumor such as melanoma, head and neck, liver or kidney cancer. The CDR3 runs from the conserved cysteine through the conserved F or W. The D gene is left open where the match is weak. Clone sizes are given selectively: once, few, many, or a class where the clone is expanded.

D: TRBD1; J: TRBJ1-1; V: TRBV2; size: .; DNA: TGTGCCAGCACCGGACAGGCAGGAGGTGAAGCTTTCTTT; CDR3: CASTGQAGGEAFF
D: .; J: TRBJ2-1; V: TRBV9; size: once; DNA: TGTGCCAGCAGCGTAGACGGGGGGCCCGCTGAGCAGTTCTTC; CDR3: CASSVDGGPAEQFF
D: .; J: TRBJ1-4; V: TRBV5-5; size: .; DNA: TGTGCCAGCAGCTACACAGAACGGAATGAAAAACTGTTTTTT; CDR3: CASSYTERNEKLFF
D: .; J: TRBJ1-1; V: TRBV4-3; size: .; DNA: TGCGCCAGCAGCCAAGATCCGGGCAGAGGGGAGAACACTGAAGCTTTCTTT; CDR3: CASSQDPGRGENTEAFF
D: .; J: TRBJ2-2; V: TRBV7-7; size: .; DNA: TGTGCTAGCAGTTCGGCCTTCCGGGGACCCGCCTTAACCGGGGAGCTGTTTTTT; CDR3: CASSSAFRGPALTGELFF
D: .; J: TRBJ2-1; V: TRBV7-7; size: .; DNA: TGTGCCAGCAGCTTAGAACATTTTAATGAGCAGTTCTTC; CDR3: CASSLEHFNEQFF
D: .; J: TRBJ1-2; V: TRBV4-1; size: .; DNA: TGCGCCAGCAGCCCCGGTGCGGGGAGCGCTAACTATGGCTACACCTTC; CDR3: CASSPGAGSANYGYTF
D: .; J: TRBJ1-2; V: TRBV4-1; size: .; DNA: TGCGCCAGCAGCCCTCAAGGAACAGGCTATGGCTACACCTTC; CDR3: CASSPQGTGYGYTF
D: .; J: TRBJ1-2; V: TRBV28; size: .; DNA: TGTGCCAGCAGTTCGAGGGGGTATAACTATGGCTACACCTTC; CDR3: CASSSRGYNYGYTF
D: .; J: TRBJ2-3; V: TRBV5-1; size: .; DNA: TGCGCCAGCAGCTTGGAGAATACGCAGTATTTT; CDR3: CASSLENTQYF
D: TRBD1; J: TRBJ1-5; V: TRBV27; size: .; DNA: TGTGCCAGCAGTTTAAGCGGCAGGGGGAGCAATCAGCCCCAGCATTTT; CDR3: CASSLSGRGSNQPQHF
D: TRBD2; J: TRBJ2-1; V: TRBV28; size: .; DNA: TGTGCCAGCAGTGGGACTAGCGGGGGCCTCAATGAGCAGTTCTTC; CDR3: CASSGTSGGLNEQFF
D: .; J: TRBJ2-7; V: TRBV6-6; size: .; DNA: TGTGCCAGCAGTAACCGGGACTGGAAACCACTCTACGAGCAGTACTTC; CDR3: CASSNRDWKPLYEQYF
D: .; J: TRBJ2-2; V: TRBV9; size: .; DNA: TGTGCCAGCAGCCTCTGGGGTGAGAACACCGGGGAGCTGTTTTTT; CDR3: CASSLWGENTGELFF
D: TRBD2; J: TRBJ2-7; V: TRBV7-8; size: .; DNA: TGTGCCAGCAGCTTAGGACTAGCGGGGACCCTCTCCTACGAGCAGTACTTC; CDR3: CASSLGLAGTLSYEQYF
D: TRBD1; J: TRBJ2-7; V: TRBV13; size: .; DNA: TGTGCCAGCAGCTCTAACCCAGGGGGAACTTTCGAGCAGTACTTC; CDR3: CASSSNPGGTFEQYF
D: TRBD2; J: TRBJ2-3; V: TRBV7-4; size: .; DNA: TGTGCCAGCAGCTCTGGACTAGCGGGGCCAGATACGCAGTATTTT; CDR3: CASSSGLAGPDTQYF
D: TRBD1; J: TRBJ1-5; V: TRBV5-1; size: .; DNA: TGCGCCAGCAGCTTGGGGGACAGGGAGGCGGTGGGCAATCAGCCCCAGCATTTT; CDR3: CASSLGDREAVGNQPQHF
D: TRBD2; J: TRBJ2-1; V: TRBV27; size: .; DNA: TGTGCCAGCAATCCCGGCGGGAGGGCCCACAATGAGCAGTTCTTC; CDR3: CASNPGGRAHNEQFF
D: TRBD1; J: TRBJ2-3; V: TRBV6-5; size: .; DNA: TGTGCCAGCAGTTCCCAGGGGGCCCCAGATACGCAGTATTTT; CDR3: CASSSQGAPDTQYF
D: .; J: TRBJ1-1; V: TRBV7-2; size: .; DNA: TGTGCCAGCAGCAAATGGGCTACTGAAGCTTTCTTT; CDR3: CASSKWATEAFF
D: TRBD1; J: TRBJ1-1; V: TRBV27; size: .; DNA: TGTGCCAGCAGTTTATCGGTGGACAGGGTTTGGGCGAACACTGAAGCTTTCTTT; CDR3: CASSLSVDRVWANTEAFF
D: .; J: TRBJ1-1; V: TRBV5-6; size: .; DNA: TGTGCCAGCAGCCCCCCGGGGTGGGCTGAAGCTTTCTTT; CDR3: CASSPPGWAEAFF
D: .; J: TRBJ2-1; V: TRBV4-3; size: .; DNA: TGCGCCAGCAGCCAAGACATCGGGTCCTACAATGAGCAGTTCTTC; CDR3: CASSQDIGSYNEQFF
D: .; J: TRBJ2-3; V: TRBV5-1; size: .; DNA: TGCGCCAGCAGCTTAAGGACAGTGGAGGGCACAGATACGCAGTATTTT; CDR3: CASSLRTVEGTDTQYF
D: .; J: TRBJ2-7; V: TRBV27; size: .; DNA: TGTGCCAGCAGTTTTATATCCTCCTACGAGCAGTACTTC; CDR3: CASSFISSYEQYF
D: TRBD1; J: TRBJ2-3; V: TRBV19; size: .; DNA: TGTGCCAGTAGTATCCTTCCGGACAGGCCCCGTTCCGATACGCAGTATTTT; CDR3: CASSILPDRPRSDTQYF
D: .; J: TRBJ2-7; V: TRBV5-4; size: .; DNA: TGTGCCAGCAGCTATCGACGGACCTCTGAGCAGTACTTC; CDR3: CASSYRRTSEQYF
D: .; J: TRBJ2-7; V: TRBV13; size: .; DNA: TGTGCCAGCAGCACCCACGCCGAGACAGACTACGGTGAGCAGTACTTC; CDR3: CASSTHAETDYGEQYF
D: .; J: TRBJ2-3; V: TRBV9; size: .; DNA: TGTGCCAGCAGCGCCTCAGTAGCGGTTAGCACAGATACGCAGTATTTT; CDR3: CASSASVAVSTDTQYF
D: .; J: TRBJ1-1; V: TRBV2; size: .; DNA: TGTGCCAGCAGTGCAAGTACGAACACTGAAGCTTTCTTT; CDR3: CASSASTNTEAFF
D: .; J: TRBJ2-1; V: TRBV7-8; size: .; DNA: TGTGCCAGCAGCTTAGTAGGATTTGCGACAGCGATCCCCCAGCAGTTCTTC; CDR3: CASSLVGFATAIPQQFF
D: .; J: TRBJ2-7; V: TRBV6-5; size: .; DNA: TGTGCCAGCAGCCAGGGCGAAAGCTACGAGCAGTACTTC; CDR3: CASSQGESYEQYF
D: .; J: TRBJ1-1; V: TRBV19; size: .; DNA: TGTGCCACCGTGGGGACGCCCGGCCTCTGGGGCACTGAAGCTTTCTTT; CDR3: CATVGTPGLWGTEAFF
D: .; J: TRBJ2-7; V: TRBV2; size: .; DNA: TGTGCCAGCACCCCGGCTCCCCTATACTACGAGCAGTACTTC; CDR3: CASTPAPLYYEQYF
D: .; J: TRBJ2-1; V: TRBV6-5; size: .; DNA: TGTGCCAGCAGTTCCGGGACGGGTCAGTTCTTC; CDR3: CASSSGTGQFF
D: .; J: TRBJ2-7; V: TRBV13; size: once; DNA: TGTGCCAGCAGCTTATTCTACGAGCAGTACTTC; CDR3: CASSLFYEQYF
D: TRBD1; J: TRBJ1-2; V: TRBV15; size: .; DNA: TGTGCCACCAGCAGCCCCGACAGGGGCCTTTCCTATGGCTACACCTTC; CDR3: CATSSPDRGLSYGYTF
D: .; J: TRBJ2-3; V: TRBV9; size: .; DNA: TGTGCCAGCAGCGAGGCGGCCAGCTACACAGATACGCAGTATTTT; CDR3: CASSEAASYTDTQYF
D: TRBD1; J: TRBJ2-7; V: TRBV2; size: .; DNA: TGTGCCAGCATTACTGGGACAGAGTCCTTTGGGGAGCAGTACTTC; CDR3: CASITGTESFGEQYF
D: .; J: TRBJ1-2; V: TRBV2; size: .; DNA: TGTGCCAGCGTGGATAGTTGGAGGGGCTACACCTTC; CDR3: CASVDSWRGYTF
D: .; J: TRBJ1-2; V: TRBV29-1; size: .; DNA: TGCAGCGTTGAAGCTACGGGACCGCACTATGGCTACACCTTC; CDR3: CSVEATGPHYGYTF